A selection of T cell receptor beta chains follows, all from one sample in a study of blood T cell repertoires in COVID-19. Sequencing was performed with immunoSEQ multiplex PCR; in TCRdb, only in-frame clones are kept and a portion is missing. The sample records around 170,000 clones, approximately 80% being singletons. Sequencing was carried out using peripheral blood. The source of these receptors is a human donor in a cohort sampled during active COVID-19. CDR3s include the opening cysteine and the closing phenylalanine or tryptophan. The order of the fields is D gene, V gene, clone size, J gene, CDR3 protein, CDR3 DNA. D genes are given only for firm matches. Rows give clone size only sometimes, using once, few, many, or a class for an expanded clone.

D: -; V: TRBV11-1; size: -; J: TRBJ2-7; CDR3: CASSFQRGYEQYF; DNA: TGTGCCAGCAGCTTCCAAAGGGGCTACGAGCAGTACTTC
D: -; V: TRBV4-1; size: -; J: TRBJ1-1; CDR3: CASSQPSQRGGGTEAFF; DNA: TGCGCCAGCAGCCAACCATCCCAAAGGGGAGGGGGCACTGAAGCTTTCTTT
D: -; V: TRBV10-2; size: -; J: TRBJ1-3; CDR3: CASTISAPNTIYF; DNA: TGCGCCAGCACCATAAGCGCCCCAAACACCATATATTTT
D: -; V: TRBV28; size: -; J: TRBJ1-5; CDR3: CASSFRRGGQPQHF; DNA: TGTGCCAGCAGTTTTAGACGAGGGGGTCAGCCCCAGCATTTT
D: -; V: TRBV3-1/TRBV3-2; size: once; J: TRBJ2-5; CDR3: CASRDSSVKTQYF; DNA: TGTGCCAGCAGAGATTCTTCAGTTAAGACCCAGTACTTC
D: -; V: TRBV19; size: -; J: TRBJ1-1; CDR3: CASIRYSNMNTEAFF; DNA: TGTGCCAGTATAAGGTACAGTAACATGAACACTGAAGCTTTCTTT
D: TRBD1; V: TRBV18; size: once; J: TRBJ1-4; CDR3: CASSLDRIGTNEKLFF; DNA: TGTGCCAGCTCACTGGACAGGATCGGAACTAATGAAAAACTGTTTTTT
D: -; V: TRBV5-4; size: -; J: TRBJ2-7; CDR3: CASSLAGTGSYEQYF; DNA: TGTGCCAGCAGCTTGGCCGGGACTGGCTCCTACGAGCAGTACTTC
D: -; V: TRBV10-3; size: -; J: TRBJ1-2; CDR3: CAISEAAGGGYTF; DNA: TGTGCCATCAGTGAGGCGGCAGGCGGGGGCTACACCTTC
D: TRBD2; V: TRBV6-2/TRBV6-3; size: -; J: TRBJ2-1; CDR3: CASRPPSGGGFF; DNA: TGTGCCAGCAGACCTCCTAGCGGGGGTGGGTTCTTC
D: -; V: TRBV19; size: -; J: TRBJ1-4; CDR3: CASSTRQATNEKLFF; DNA: TGTGCCAGTAGTACCCGACAGGCAACTAATGAAAAACTGTTTTTT
D: TRBD2; V: TRBV3-1/TRBV3-2; size: -; J: TRBJ2-7; CDR3: CASSQGAGTSTSYEQYF; DNA: TGTGCCAGCAGCCAAGGGGCCGGGACTAGCACCTCCTACGAGCAGTACTTC
D: TRBD1; V: TRBV4-3; size: -; J: TRBJ2-3; CDR3: CASSQDPTGGSTDTQYF; DNA: TGCGCCAGCAGCCAAGATCCGACAGGGGGTAGCACAGATACGCAGTATTTT
D: TRBD2; V: TRBV4-2; size: -; J: TRBJ2-7; CDR3: CASSQESSGGADEQYF; DNA: TGTGCCAGCAGCCAAGAATCTAGCGGGGGGGCGGACGAGCAGTACTTC
D: TRBD1; V: TRBV4-2; size: -; J: TRBJ1-2; CDR3: CASSPIGTGVDYGYTF; DNA: TGTGCCAGCAGCCCCATCGGGACAGGGGTAGACTATGGCTACACCTTC
D: TRBD1; V: TRBV4-3; size: -; J: TRBJ1-4; CDR3: CASSQEGTANEKLFF; DNA: TGCGCCAGCAGCCAAGAGGGGACAGCGAATGAAAAACTGTTTTTT
D: -; V: TRBV28; size: -; J: TRBJ1-3; CDR3: CASSLVQGTGNTIYF; DNA: TGTGCCAGCAGTTTAGTCCAGGGTACTGGAAACACCATATATTTT
D: TRBD1; V: TRBV27; size: -; J: TRBJ1-1; CDR3: CASSSLGTGGAWAFF; DNA: TGTGCCAGCAGTTCGTTGGGGACAGGGGGCGCGTGGGCTTTCTTT
D: -; V: TRBV11-2; size: few; J: TRBJ1-4; CDR3: CASSLGILSEKLFF; DNA: TGTGCCAGCAGCTTAGGTATCTTGAGTGAAAAACTGTTTTTT
D: -; V: TRBV6-5; size: -; J: TRBJ2-1; CDR3: CASRIGELRFF; DNA: TGTGCCAGTAGAATAGGGGAACTGCGGTTCTTC
D: TRBD2; V: TRBV11-2; size: -; J: TRBJ2-7; CDR3: CASSAAGGASYEQYF; DNA: TGTGCCAGCAGCGCGGCGGGAGGGGCCTCCTACGAGCAGTACTTC
D: TRBD1; V: TRBV14; size: -; J: TRBJ1-2; CDR3: CASSQGQGVGYGYTF; DNA: TGTGCCAGCAGCCAGGGACAGGGTGTGGGCTATGGCTACACCTTC
D: TRBD2; V: TRBV7-2; size: -; J: TRBJ2-1; CDR3: CASTLSGRAHNEQFF; DNA: TGTGCCAGCACCCTTAGCGGGAGGGCCCACAATGAGCAGTTCTTC
D: -; V: TRBV5-4; size: -; J: TRBJ1-4; CDR3: CASSLKTATNEKLFF; DNA: TGTGCCAGCAGCTTGAAGACAGCCACTAATGAAAAACTGTTTTTT
D: -; V: TRBV9; size: -; J: TRBJ1-2; CDR3: CASSPPGRGGYTF; DNA: TGTGCCAGCAGCCCCCCGGGGCGGGGTGGCTACACCTTC
D: -; V: TRBV4-3; size: -; J: TRBJ2-6; CDR3: CASSQANGANVLTF; DNA: TGCGCCAGCAGCCAGGCCAACGGGGCCAACGTCCTGACTTTC
D: -; V: TRBV21-1; size: -; J: TRBJ1-2; CDR3: CASSGRDRVQAGGYTF; DNA: TGTGCCAGCAGCGGCCGGGACAGGGTCCAGGCGGGAGGCTACACCTTC
D: -; V: TRBV7-3; size: -; J: TRBJ1-1; CDR3: CASSLTSGNTEAFF; DNA: TGTGCCAGCAGCTTAACTTCGGGGAACACTGAAGCTTTCTTT
D: TRBD2; V: TRBV24-1; size: few; J: TRBJ2-7; CDR3: CAVGASGSDEQYF; DNA: TGTGCCGTGGGGGCTAGCGGGAGTGACGAGCAGTACTTC
D: -; V: TRBV11-2; size: few; J: TRBJ1-5; CDR3: CASSPVSSNQPQHF; DNA: TGTGCCAGCAGCCCTGTTTCCAGCAATCAGCCCCAGCATTTT
D: TRBD1; V: TRBV6-5; size: -; J: TRBJ1-5; CDR3: CASFYGTGPNQPQHF; DNA: TGTGCCAGCTTTTACGGGACAGGCCCAAATCAGCCCCAGCATTTT
D: -; V: TRBV28; size: -; J: TRBJ2-1; CDR3: CASSLIPSMGNGEQFF; DNA: TGTGCCAGCAGTTTAATCCCTAGCATGGGCAACGGTGAGCAGTTCTTC
D: -; V: TRBV7-9; size: many; J: TRBJ2-7; CDR3: CASSLEQGMNPYEQYF; DNA: TGTGCCAGCAGCTTAGAGCAGGGGATGAATCCCTACGAGCAGTACTTC
D: -; V: TRBV28; size: -; J: TRBJ1-3; CDR3: CASSLGGAGNTIYF; DNA: TGTGCCAGCAGTTTAGGAGGGGCTGGAAACACCATATATTTT
D: -; V: TRBV18; size: -; J: TRBJ1-3; CDR3: CASSPDRGNTIYF; DNA: TGTGCCAGCTCCCCCGACAGGGGAAACACCATATATTTT
D: TRBD1; V: TRBV3-1/TRBV3-2; size: -; J: TRBJ1-3; CDR3: CASSQVQGAPGNTIYF; DNA: TGTGCCAGCAGCCAAGTTCAGGGGGCGCCTGGAAACACCATATATTTT
D: TRBD2; V: TRBV3-1/TRBV3-2; size: few; J: TRBJ2-3; CDR3: CASSRAGADTQYF; DNA: TGTGCCAGCAGCCGAGCGGGAGCAGATACGCAGTATTTT
D: TRBD1; V: TRBV5-4; size: many; J: TRBJ2-7; CDR3: CASSSGGQGNLEYF; DNA: TGTGCCAGCAGCTCCGGGGGACAGGGCAATTTAGAGTACTTC
D: TRBD1; V: TRBV19; size: -; J: TRBJ2-7; CDR3: CASSIGLVGTGLYEQYF; DNA: TGTGCCAGTAGTATTGGATTAGTGGGGACAGGGCTCTACGAGCAGTACTTC
D: -; V: TRBV28; size: -; J: TRBJ1-3; CDR3: CASSSWRGGNTIYF; DNA: TGTGCCAGCAGTTCTTGGAGGGGTGGAAACACCATATATTTT
D: TRBD2; V: TRBV5-1; size: -; J: TRBJ2-3; CDR3: CASVLTNPGGGSDTQYF; DNA: TGCGCCAGCGTGCTCACGAATCCGGGGGGTGGTTCAGATACGCAGTATTTT
D: -; V: TRBV12-3/TRBV12-4; size: -; J: TRBJ2-7; CDR3: CASTSSYEQYF; DNA: TGTGCCAGCACCAGCTCCTACGAGCAGTACTTC
D: -; V: TRBV5-1; size: -; J: TRBJ2-7; CDR3: CASSLGQFYYEQYF; DNA: TGCGCCAGCAGCTTGGGACAATTTTACTACGAGCAGTACTTC
D: TRBD2; V: TRBV28; size: -; J: TRBJ2-7; CDR3: CASSYPPGGLGYEQYF; DNA: TGTGCCAGCAGTTACCCCCCCGGGGGGTTAGGCTACGAGCAGTACTTC
D: -; V: TRBV11-2; size: -; J: TRBJ2-3; CDR3: CASSAGGTGGTDTQYF; DNA: TGTGCCAGCAGCGCCGGGGGGACAGGCGGGACAGATACGCAGTATTTT
D: -; V: TRBV7-6; size: once; J: TRBJ2-7; CDR3: CASSRGIYYEQYF; DNA: TGTGCCAGCAGCCGCGGGATTTACTACGAGCAGTACTTC
D: -; V: TRBV12-3/TRBV12-4; size: -; J: TRBJ2-7; CDR3: CASSLGGSRSSSF; DNA: TGTGCCAGCAGTTTAGGTGGTTCGCGGAGCTCTTCCTTC
D: -; V: TRBV27; size: -; J: TRBJ2-1; CDR3: CASSMDPPGVRQFF; DNA: TGTGCCAGCAGTATGGACCCCCCGGGGGTTCGGCAGTTCTTC
D: -; V: TRBV21-1; size: -; J: TRBJ2-5; CDR3: CASREDPRRSGKYRETQYF; DNA: TGTGCCAGCAGAGAAGACCCGCGTCGAAGCGGGAAATATCGGGAGACCCAGTACTTC
D: -; V: TRBV27; size: few; J: TRBJ2-1; CDR3: CASSLPRYNEQFF; DNA: TGTGCCAGCAGTTTACCTAGATACAATGAGCAGTTCTTC
D: -; V: TRBV7-9; size: -; J: TRBJ1-1; CDR3: CASSLGGPTEAFF; DNA: TGTGCCAGCAGCTTAGGGGGGCCCACTGAAGCTTTCTTT
D: -; V: TRBV10-3; size: -; J: TRBJ2-7; CDR3: CAIRGEGAYEQYF; DNA: TGTGCCATCAGGGGAGAGGGGGCCTACGAGCAGTACTTC
D: TRBD2; V: TRBV7-8; size: -; J: TRBJ2-1; CDR3: CASSLAHPLAVTYNEQFF; DNA: TGTGCCAGCAGCTTAGCGCACCCACTAGCGGTGACCTACAATGAGCAGTTCTTC
D: -; V: TRBV4-3; size: -; J: TRBJ2-7; CDR3: CASSQGQKPSEQYF; DNA: TGCGCCAGCAGCCAAGGCCAAAAGCCAAGCGAGCAGTACTTC
D: -; V: TRBV28; size: -; J: TRBJ2-5; CDR3: CASRPGLIQETQYF; DNA: TGTGCCAGCAGACCGGGACTTATCCAAGAGACCCAGTACTTC
D: TRBD1; V: TRBV7-8; size: -; J: TRBJ2-7; CDR3: CASSYSTGDAYEQYF; DNA: TGTGCCAGCAGCTATTCGACAGGGGATGCCTACGAGCAGTACTTC
D: TRBD1; V: TRBV18; size: -; J: TRBJ1-4; CDR3: CASSPRPPGQPATNEKLFF; DNA: TGTGCCAGCTCACCAAGGCCCCCGGGACAGCCTGCAACTAATGAAAAACTGTTTTTT
D: TRBD2; V: TRBV7-2; size: -; J: TRBJ2-4; CDR3: CASSLGLAGGQGIQYF; DNA: TGTGCCAGCAGCTTAGGCCTAGCGGGGGGGCAAGGCATTCAGTACTTC
D: TRBD1; V: TRBV6-1; size: once; J: TRBJ1-2; CDR3: CASSDRDRGNYGYTF; DNA: TGTGCCAGCAGTGACCGGGACAGGGGAAACTATGGCTACACCTTC
D: -; V: TRBV28; size: -; J: TRBJ1-6; CDR3: CASIAVSASPLHF; DNA: TGTGCCAGCATTGCGGTATCGGCTTCACCCCTCCACTTT